This T cell receptor (beta chain) came from a study of CXCR3-negative and CXCR3-positive naive CD8 T cells. Looking at the study overall: Roughly 1.5 +/- 0.3 million TRB reads came from each library, giving about 135 million in total.

CDR1 SNHLY and CDR2 FYNNEI come from the germline V gene. CDR3 size: 12 residues. The study, taken as a whole, reports: For CXCR3-positive naive cells, TRB CDR3s were more hydrophobic than those of CXCR3-negative naive cells. Naive CXCR3-positive and CXCR3-negative cells shared similar TRBV-TRBJ usage, unlike memory cells. Memory CD8+ cells showed much lower diversity, while both naive subsets displayed comparably high diversity.

As concerns this clonotype: Its target is unknown.

Each CD8+ T cell subset was flow-sorted in triplicate. Every sort contained 300,000 or so cells. The TRB cDNA libraries were prepared by 5' RACE with UMI labels. TCRdb reanalyzed the 5' RACE reads, giving one entry per CDR3 protein sequence and no DNA. This sample's table has about 89,000 distinct CDR3 sequences. Source material: naive CXCR3+ CD8+ T cells from blood. Subset noted: CD45RO-CCR7+CD27+CD95- naive CD8+ T cells expressing CXCR3 (TNR3+). This rearrangement joins TRBV2 to TRBJ2-1. This clonotype originated in a human donor in good health. Some clones in this sample may be carry-over from other donors' samples. The CDR3 spells CASTRSYNEQFF. The full variable domain, in which reference TRBV2 and TRBJ2-1 provide the parts outside the CDR3, is EPEVTQTPSHQVTQMGQEVILRCVPISNHLYFYWYRQILGQKVEFLVSFYNNEISEKSEIFDDQFSVERPDGSNFTLKIRSTKLEDSAMYFCASTRSYNEQFFGPGTRLTVL.